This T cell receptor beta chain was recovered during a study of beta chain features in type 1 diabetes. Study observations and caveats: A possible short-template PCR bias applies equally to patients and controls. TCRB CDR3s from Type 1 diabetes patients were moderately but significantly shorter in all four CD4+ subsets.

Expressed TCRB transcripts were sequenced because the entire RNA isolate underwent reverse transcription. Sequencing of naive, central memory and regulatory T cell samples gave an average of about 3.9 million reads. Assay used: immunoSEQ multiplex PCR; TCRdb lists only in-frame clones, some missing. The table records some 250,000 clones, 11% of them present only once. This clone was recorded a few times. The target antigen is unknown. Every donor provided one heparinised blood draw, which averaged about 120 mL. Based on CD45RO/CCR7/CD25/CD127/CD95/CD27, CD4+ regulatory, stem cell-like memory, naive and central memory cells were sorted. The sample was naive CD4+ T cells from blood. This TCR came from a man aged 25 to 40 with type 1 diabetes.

DNA for the CDR3: TGCAGCGTTGCCCGGATCGGGTACAATGAGCAGTTCTTC. Residues: CSVARIGYNEQFF. The genes are TRBV29-1 and TRBJ2-1; D is undetermined. Germline V gene sequence: CDR1 SQVTM, CDR2 ANQGSEA. V was cut by 4 bases and J by 4 bases, with 11 bases left in between. CDR3 length: 13 residues.